Listed here are 5 T cell receptor beta chains from one sample, sequenced in a study of OX40 agonist ivuxolimab in advanced cancers. Clones were read by immunoSEQ multiplex PCR, and TCRdb kept only the in-frame ones, dropping some. This sample yields under 200,000 clones, of which approximately 94% are seen a single time; around 0.31% belongs to the top ten. Sequences were derived from CD4+ or CD8+ T cells sorted from blood, sampled in a trial of the OX40 agonist ivuxolimab. These receptor sequences come from an adult with an advanced solid tumor such as melanoma, head and neck, liver or kidney cancer.

The chain combines TRBV7-2 with TRBJ2-7, with 8 bases identical to TRBD1. The CDR3 extends over 18 amino acids. Germline V CDR1 and CDR2: SGHTA, FQGNSA. With V trimmed by 0 bases and J by 0 bases, 10 bases remained unmatched. The CDR3 reads CASSLAGTGAISSYEQYF. CDR3 nucleotides: TGTGCCAGCAGCTTAGCGGGGACAGGCGCAATCAGCTCCTACGAGCAGTACTTC.

This chain joins TRBV19 and TRBJ2-2; D not certain. From germline, CDR1 is LNHDA and CDR2 SQIVND (reference sequence). This CDR3 contains 13 residues. The V and J ends lost 6 bases and 6 bases respectively, with 11 bases between them. The CDR3 DNA sequence: TGTGCCAGTAGGTGGGGATCGGCCGGGGAGCTGTTTTTT. Its translation: CASRWGSAGELFF.

The chain links TRBV7-2 to TRBJ1-4; a weak D match, TRBD1 (5 bases). V dropped 4 bases and J dropped 8 bases, with 14 bases sitting between them. This CDR3 is 14 amino acids long. Looked up from germline, CDR1 is SGHTA and CDR2 is FQGNSA. The CDR3: CASSSTGADEKLFF. For the CDR3, the DNA is TGTGCCAGCAGCTCAACCGGGGCTGACGAAAAACTGTTTTTT.

V is TRBV4-3 and J is TRBJ2-5; 9 positions agree with TRBD2. CDR1 is LGHNA, CDR2 YSLEER, per germline. This CDR3 has 17 amino acids. Unmatched junction bases numbered 8, after V lost 1 base and J lost 2 bases. The CDR3 spells CASSQGAAGGPQETQYF. CDR3 coding DNA: TGCGCCAGCAGCCAAGGCGCAGCGGGGGGACCGCAAGAGACCCAGTACTTC.

The J gene is TRBJ2-7, the V gene TRBV4-3; 7 bases align to TRBD1. CDR3 size: 16 residues. Germline-derived CDR1 and CDR2 are LGHNA and YSLEER. The trim removed 0 bases at V and 3 bases at J, leaving 8 bases unmatched. The CDR3 DNA reads as TGCGCCAGCAGCCAAGATCTGGGGACAGACTTCTACGAGCAGTACTTC. It specifies CASSQDLGTDFYEQYF.